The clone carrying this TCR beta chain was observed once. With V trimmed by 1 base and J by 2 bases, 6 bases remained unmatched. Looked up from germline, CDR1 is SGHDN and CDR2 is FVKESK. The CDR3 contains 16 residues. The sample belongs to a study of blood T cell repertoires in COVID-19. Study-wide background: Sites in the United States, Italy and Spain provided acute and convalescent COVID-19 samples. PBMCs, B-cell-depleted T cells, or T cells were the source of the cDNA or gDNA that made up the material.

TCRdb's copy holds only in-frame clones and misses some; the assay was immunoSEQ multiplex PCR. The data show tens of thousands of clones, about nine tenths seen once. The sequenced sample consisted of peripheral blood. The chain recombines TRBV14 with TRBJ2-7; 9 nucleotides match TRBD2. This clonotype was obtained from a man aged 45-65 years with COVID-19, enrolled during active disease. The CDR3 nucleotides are TGTGCCAGCAGCCAAGTTTTGCGCGGGAGGGCCTACGAGCAGTACTTC. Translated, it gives CASSQVLRGRAYEQYF.